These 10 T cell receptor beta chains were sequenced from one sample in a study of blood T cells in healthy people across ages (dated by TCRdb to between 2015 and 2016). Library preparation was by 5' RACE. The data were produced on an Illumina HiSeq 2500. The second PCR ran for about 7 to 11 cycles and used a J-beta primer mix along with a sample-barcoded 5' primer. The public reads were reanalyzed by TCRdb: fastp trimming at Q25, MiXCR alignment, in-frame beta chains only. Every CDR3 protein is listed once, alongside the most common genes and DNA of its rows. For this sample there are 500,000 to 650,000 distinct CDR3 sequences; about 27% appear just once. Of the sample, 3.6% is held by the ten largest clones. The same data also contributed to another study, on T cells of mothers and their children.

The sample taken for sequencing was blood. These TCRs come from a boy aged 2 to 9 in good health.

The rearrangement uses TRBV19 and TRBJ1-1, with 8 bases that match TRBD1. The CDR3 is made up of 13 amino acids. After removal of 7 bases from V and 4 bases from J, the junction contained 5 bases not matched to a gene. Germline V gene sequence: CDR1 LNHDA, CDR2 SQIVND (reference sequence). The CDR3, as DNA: TGTGCCAGTATGTGGGACAGGTCCACTGAAGCTTTCTTT. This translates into CASMWDRSTEAFF.

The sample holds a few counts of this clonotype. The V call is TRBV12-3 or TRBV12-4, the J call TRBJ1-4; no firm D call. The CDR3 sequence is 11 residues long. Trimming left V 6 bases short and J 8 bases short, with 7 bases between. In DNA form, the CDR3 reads TGTGCCAGCAGCCTCCAGGAAAAACTGTTTTTT. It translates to CASSLQEKLFF.

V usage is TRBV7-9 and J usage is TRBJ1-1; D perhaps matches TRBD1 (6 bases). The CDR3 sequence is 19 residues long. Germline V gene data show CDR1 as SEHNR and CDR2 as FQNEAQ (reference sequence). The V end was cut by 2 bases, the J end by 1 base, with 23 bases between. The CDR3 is CASSLRRGYPREANTEAFF. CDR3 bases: TGTGCCAGCAGCTTACGCAGGGGCTACCCGAGAGAAGCGAACACTGAAGCTTTCTTT. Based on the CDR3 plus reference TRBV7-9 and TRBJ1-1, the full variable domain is DTGVSQNPRHKITKRGQNVTFRCDPISEHNRLYWYRQTLGQGPEFLTYFQNEAQLEKSRLLSDRFSAERPKGSFSTLEIQRTEQGDSAMYLCASSLRRGYPREANTEAFFGQGTRLTVV.

CDR3: CATSREIVRGLEAFF. CDR3 nucleotide sequence: TGTGCCACCAGCAGAGAAATTGTAAGGGGGCTTGAAGCTTTCTTT. The V and J genes are TRBV15 and TRBJ1-1; TRBD1 agrees at 7 bases. The CDR3 sequence is 15 residues long. Trimming took 0 bases from V and 7 from J; bases not matched to a gene: 8. The germline CDR1 and CDR2 sequences are LNHNV and YYDKDF (reference sequence).

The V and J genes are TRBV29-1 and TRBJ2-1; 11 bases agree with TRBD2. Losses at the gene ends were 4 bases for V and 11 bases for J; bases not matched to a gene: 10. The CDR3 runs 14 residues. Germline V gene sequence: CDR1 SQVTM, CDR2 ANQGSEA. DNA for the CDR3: TGCAGCGTTGTCGTTCAGGGACTAGCGGATAAGCAGTTCTTC. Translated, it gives CSVVVQGLADKQFF.

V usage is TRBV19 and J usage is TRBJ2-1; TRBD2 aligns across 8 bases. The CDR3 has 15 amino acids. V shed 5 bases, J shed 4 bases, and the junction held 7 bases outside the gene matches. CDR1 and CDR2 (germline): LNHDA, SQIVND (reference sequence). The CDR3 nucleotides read TGTGCCAGTAGTGTATCGGGGGGGATTTACAATGAGCAGTTCTTC. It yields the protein CASSVSGGIYNEQFF.

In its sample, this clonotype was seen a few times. CDR3: CASSPNGQDTEAFF. DNA of the CDR3: TGTGCCAGCAGTCCGAACGGACAAGACACTGAAGCTTTCTTT. V is TRBV27 and J is TRBJ1-1, with D maybe TRBD1 (5 bases). The germline V and J ends were trimmed by 5 bases and 3 bases, with 13 bases remaining between them. This CDR3 comprises 14 residues. Germline V gene sequence: CDR1 MNHEY, CDR2 SMNVEV (reference sequence).

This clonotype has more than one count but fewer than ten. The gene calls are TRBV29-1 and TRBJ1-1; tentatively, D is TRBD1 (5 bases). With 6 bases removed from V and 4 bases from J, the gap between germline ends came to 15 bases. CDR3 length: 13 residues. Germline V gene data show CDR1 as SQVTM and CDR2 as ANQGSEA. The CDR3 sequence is CSVAGVGVTEAFF. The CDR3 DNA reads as TGCAGCGTCGCGGGGGTGGGGGTCACTGAAGCTTTCTTT. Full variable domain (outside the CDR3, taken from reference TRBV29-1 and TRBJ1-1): SAVISQKPSRDICQRGTSLTIQCQVDSQVTMMFWYRQQPGQSLTLIATANQGSEATYESGFVIDKFPISRPNLTFSTLTVSNMSPEDSSIYLCSVAGVGVTEAFFGQGTRLTVV.

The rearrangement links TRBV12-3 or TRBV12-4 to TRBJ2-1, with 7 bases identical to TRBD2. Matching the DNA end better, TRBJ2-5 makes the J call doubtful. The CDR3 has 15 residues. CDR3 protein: CASSLVVREGETQYF. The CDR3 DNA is TGTGCCAGCAGTTTAGTAGTCAGGGAGGGAGAGACCCAGTACTTC.

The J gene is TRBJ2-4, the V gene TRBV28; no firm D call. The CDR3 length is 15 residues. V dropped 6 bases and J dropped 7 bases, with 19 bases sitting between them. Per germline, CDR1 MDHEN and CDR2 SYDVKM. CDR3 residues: CASSKGRVKGNIQYF. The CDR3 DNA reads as TGTGCCAGCAGCAAGGGCCGGGTAAAAGGGAACATTCAGTACTTC.